This passage covers 20 T cell receptor beta chains from one sample sequenced in a study of blood T cell repertoires in COVID-19. This table comes from immunoSEQ multiplex PCR, and its TCRdb copy is limited to in-frame clones, with some not included. The sample has approximately 150,000 clones; roughly 82% are singletons. Sequencing input: PBMCs or T cells enriched from blood (not recorded which). All receptors derive from a man aged 45-65 years who had recovered from COVID-19.

CDR3 loop: CASSAQGVETEAFF. CDR3 coding DNA: TGTGCCAGCAGCGCGCAGGGGGTGGAGACTGAAGCTTTCTTT. The chain joins TRBV7-8 to TRBJ1-1, with 7 bases matching TRBD1. V was pared by 5 bases and J by 5 bases, with 8 bases of the junction left unmatched. Germline assignment: CDR1 SGHVS and CDR2 FQNEAQ. This CDR3 is 14 amino acids long.

This clone was recorded once. This chain joins TRBV5-5 and TRBJ2-5, with 10 bases fitting TRBD1. Germline V CDR1 and CDR2: SGHKS, YYEKEE (reference sequence). The CDR3 is made up of 16 amino acids. J was trimmed by 3 bases and V by 0 bases; bases with no gene match: 5. The CDR3 sequence: CASSLGTGGREETQYF. CDR3 nucleotides: TGTGCCAGCAGCTTGGGGACAGGGGGTAGGGAAGAGACCCAGTACTTC. Looking up the rest from reference TRBV5-5 and TRBJ2-5 gives the full variable domain: DAGVTQSPTHLIKTRGQQVTLRCSPISGHKSVSWYQQVLGQGPQFIFQYYEKEERGRGNFPDRFSARQFPNYSSELNVNALLLGDSALYLCASSLGTGGREETQYFGPGTRLLVL.

The CDR3 region has the DNA TGCAGCGTCCGGGAAGCGAACACTGAAGCTTTCTTT. Its translation: CSVREANTEAFF. The chain recombines TRBV29-1 with TRBJ1-1; D is undetermined. This CDR3 has 12 residues. Germline V gene lookup returns CDR1 SQVTM and CDR2 ANQGSEA. V dropped 6 bases and J dropped 1 base, with 9 bases sitting between them. The variable domain in full, completed from reference TRBV29-1 and TRBJ1-1, reads SAVISQKPSRDICQRGTSLTIQCQVDSQVTMMFWYRQQPGQSLTLIATANQGSEATYESGFVIDKFPISRPNLTFSTLTVSNMSPEDSSIYLCSVREANTEAFFGQGTRLTVV.

The V and J genes are TRBV5-4 and TRBJ2-1, with a possible D match to TRBD1 (5 bases). Germline CDR1 SGHNT, CDR2 YYREEE (reference sequence). The V end lost 0 bases, the J end lost 8 bases, and 9 bases lay between the germline ends. The CDR3 contains 13 residues. CDR3 coding DNA: TGTGCCAGCAGCTTGGCGTCAGGGTATGAGCAGTTCTTC. This translates into CASSLASGYEQFF. Drawing the rest from reference TRBV5-4 and TRBJ2-1, the complete variable domain is ETGVTQSPTHLIKTRGQQVTLRCSSQSGHNTVSWYQQALGQGPQFIFQYYREEENGRGNFPPRFSGLQFPNYSSELNVNALELDDSALYLCASSLASGYEQFFGPGTRLTVL.

The J gene is TRBJ2-2, the V gene TRBV7-9; D possibly corresponds to TRBD2 (6 bases). The CDR3 runs to 15 residues. In germline, CDR1 is SEHNR, CDR2 FQNEAQ (reference sequence). Trimming took 2 bases from V and 5 from J, leaving 12 bases between them. For the CDR3, the DNA is TGTGCCAGCAGCTTACGGGACTTGGGGACCGGGGAGCTGTTTTTT. This sequence encodes CASSLRDLGTGELFF.

The rearrangement uses TRBV28 and TRBJ2-1; 7 positions match TRBD2. V shed 2 bases and J 6 bases; nucleotides not matched to a gene: 16. Germline-derived CDR1 and CDR2 are MDHEN and SYDVKM. This CDR3 has 18 residues. CDR3 sequence reads: CASSLMDLGLGRANEQFF. For the CDR3, the DNA is TGTGCCAGCAGTTTAATGGATTTAGGACTAGGGAGGGCCAATGAGCAGTTCTTC.

The rearrangement uses TRBV6-6 and TRBJ2-7, with 7 nucleotides matching TRBD1. CDR3 size: 13 residues. V was clipped by 7 bases and J by 1 base; unmatched bases: 4. Germline V gives CDR1 MNHNY, CDR2 SVGAGI (reference sequence). CDR3 residues: CASTTGQSYEQYF. In nucleotides, the CDR3 is TGTGCCAGCACCACGGGACAGTCCTACGAGCAGTACTTC.

V and J are TRBV6-5 and TRBJ1-4; the match to TRBD1 covers 7 bases. CDR1 MNHEY and CDR2 SVGAGI come from the germline V gene. Trimming cost V 6 bases and J 7 bases; bases outside gene matches: 11. CDR3 length: 15 residues. CDR3 in DNA: TGTGCCAGCAGATCACGACAGGGCGGCGGTGAAAAACTGTTTTTT. As protein: CASRSRQGGGEKLFF.

The J gene is TRBJ2-3, the V gene TRBV18; 11 bases map to TRBD2. Germline loops: CDR1 KGHSH, CDR2 LQKENI. J was trimmed by 3 bases and V by 3 bases; bases with no gene match: 5. This CDR3 is 16 amino acids long. For the CDR3, the DNA is TGTGCCAGCTCACCGCAGGGACTAGCGGAGACAGATACGCAGTATTTT. Protein: CASSPQGLAETDTQYF.

V gene TRBV12-3 or TRBV12-4 combines with J gene TRBJ2-3; D possibly corresponds to TRBD1 (5 bases). The CDR3 length is 13 residues. V was cut by 7 bases and J by 1 base, with 9 bases left in between. This CDR3 is CASNPQGTDTQYF. The CDR3, as DNA: TGTGCCAGCAACCCACAGGGCACAGATACGCAGTATTTT.

The chain combines TRBV5-4 with TRBJ1-1, with D possibly being TRBD1 (5 bases). The CDR3 contains 14 residues. Per the germline V gene, CDR1 is SGHNT and CDR2 is YYREEE (reference sequence). Trimming cost V 0 bases and J 3 bases, with 9 bases left between them. CDR3 coding DNA: TGTGCCAGCAGCTTGGCAGGGAGGGACACTGAAGCTTTCTTT. Protein sequence: CASSLAGRDTEAFF.

The J gene is TRBJ1-2, the V gene TRBV3-1 (or the pseudogene TRBV3-2); D remains unclear. The germline V gene encodes CDR1 LGHDT and CDR2 YNNKEL (reference sequence). This CDR3 region has 13 residues. With 1 base removed from V and 3 bases from J, the gap between germline ends came to 6 bases. The CDR3 here is CASSQGGYYGYTF. CDR3 sequence (DNA): TGTGCCAGCAGCCAAGGAGGTTACTATGGCTACACCTTC.

For the CDR3, the DNA is TGTGCCAGCACCAGTGTAGGAGCAAATCAGCCCCAGCATTTT. It yields the protein CASTSVGANQPQHF. This chain links TRBV6-5 with TRBJ1-5, with D hard to call. V was clipped by 7 bases and J by 4 bases, with 14 bases between them. The CDR3 sequence is 14 residues long. The germline gives CDR1 MNHEY, CDR2 SVGAGI.

V gene TRBV6-5 combines with J gene TRBJ1-2; a weak D match, TRBD1 (6 bases). Germline values: CDR1 MNHEY, CDR2 SVGAGI. Trimming cost V 6 bases and J 2 bases, with 16 bases left between them. The CDR3 totals 15 residues. The CDR3 DNA sequence: TGTGCCAGCAGACCTCCAACAGGGCCCAACTATGGCTACACCTTC. It translates to CASRPPTGPNYGYTF.

This chain connects TRBV6-1 to TRBJ2-1; tentative D call: TRBD1 (6 bases). Germline V gives CDR1 MNHNS, CDR2 SASEGT. This CDR3 is built from 15 residues. V lost 3 bases and J 4 bases, leaving 13 bases between the germline ends. The CDR3 DNA sequence: TGTGCCAGCAGTGACCAACACAGGGAGTACAATGAGCAGTTCTTC. The encoded protein is CASSDQHREYNEQFF.

The chain combines TRBV29-1 with TRBJ1-1, with 11 bases identical to TRBD1. This CDR3 comprises 16 residues. V trimming: 6 bases; J trimming: 0 bases; junction bases outside the gene matches: 9. CDR1 SQVTM and CDR2 ANQGSEA come from the germline V gene. CDR3 in amino acids: CSVEGTGGGMNTEAFF. As DNA, the CDR3 is TGCAGCGTCGAGGGGACAGGGGGAGGGATGAACACTGAAGCTTTCTTT. The whole variable domain, remainder taken from reference TRBV29-1 and TRBJ1-1, is SAVISQKPSRDICQRGTSLTIQCQVDSQVTMMFWYRQQPGQSLTLIATANQGSEATYESGFVIDKFPISRPNLTFSTLTVSNMSPEDSSIYLCSVEGTGGGMNTEAFFGQGTRLTVV.

The table lists this clone with a count of one. This chain joins TRBV7-9 and TRBJ1-2; no clear D gene. Per the germline V gene, CDR1 is SEHNR and CDR2 is FQNEAQ (reference sequence). The CDR3 sequence is 13 residues long. The V end lost 0 bases, the J end lost 8 bases, and 10 bases lay between the germline ends. The CDR3 region has the DNA TGTGCCAGCAGCTTAGCGCAGGTTGGCGGCTACACCTTC. This codes for CASSLAQVGGYTF.

The chain combines TRBV18 with TRBJ2-1, with 7 bases identical to TRBD1. After removal of 0 bases from V and 6 bases from J, the junction contained 14 bases not matched to a gene. The CDR3 spans 18 residues. Germline V gene lookup returns CDR1 KGHSH and CDR2 LQKENI. CDR3 sequence (DNA): TGTGCCAGCTCACCACCGCGCGGGCGACAGGGTGTCTCCAATGAGCAGTTCTTC. Translating gives CASSPPRGRQGVSNEQFF.

The chain uses TRBV14 and TRBJ2-3, with 8 positions matching TRBD1. Germline CDR1 and CDR2: SGHDN and FVKESK. The CDR3 extends over 16 amino acids. Trimming cost V 4 bases and J 2 bases; bases outside gene matches: 8. DNA for the CDR3: TGTGCCAGCAGCCGCTATGGGACAGGACTCACAGATACGCAGTATTTT. Translation gives CASSRYGTGLTDTQYF.

The V and J genes are TRBV18 and TRBJ2-6; a weak D match, TRBD2 (6 bases). The CDR3 loop spans 20 amino acids. Per germline, CDR1 KGHSH and CDR2 LQKENI. Between the trimmed V and J ends, which lost 2 bases and 1 base, there was a span of 21 bases. As DNA, the CDR3 is TGTGCCAGCTCACCATCTCAGGCAGGGACTCCTTCTTCTGGGGCCAACGTCCTGACTTTC. It is translated as CASSPSQAGTPSSGANVLTF. Together with reference TRBV18 and TRBJ2-6, the CDR3 gives the full variable domain: NAGVMQNPRHLVRRRGQEARLRCSPMKGHSHVYWYRQLPEEGLKFMVYLQKENIIDESGMPKERFSAEFPKEGPSILRIQQVVRGDSAAYFCASSPSQAGTPSSGANVLTFGAGSRLTVL.